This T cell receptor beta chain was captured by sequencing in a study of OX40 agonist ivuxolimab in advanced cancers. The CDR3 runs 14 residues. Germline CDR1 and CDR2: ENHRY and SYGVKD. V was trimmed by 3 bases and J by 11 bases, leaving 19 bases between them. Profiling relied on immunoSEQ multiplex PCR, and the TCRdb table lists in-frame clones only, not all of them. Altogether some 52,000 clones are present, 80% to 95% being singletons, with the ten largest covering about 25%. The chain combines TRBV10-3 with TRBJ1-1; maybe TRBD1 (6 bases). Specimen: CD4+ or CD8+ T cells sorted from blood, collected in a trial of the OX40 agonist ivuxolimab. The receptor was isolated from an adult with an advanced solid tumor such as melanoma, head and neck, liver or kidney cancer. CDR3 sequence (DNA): TGTGCCATCAGTGACCCCGACCACAGGGATGGGGCTTTCTTT. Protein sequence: CAISDPDHRDGAFF.